The 10 T cell receptor beta chains given below trace back to one sample, sequenced in a study of blood T cell repertoires in COVID-19. Clones were read by immunoSEQ multiplex PCR, and TCRdb kept only the in-frame ones, dropping some. The data contain more than 300,000 clones, approximately 89% of them singletons. Input material: peripheral blood. The receptors here all came from a woman aged 25 to 45 with COVID-19, enrolled during active disease.

The genes are TRBV5-1 and TRBJ2-7; possible D gene TRBD2, 6 bases. CDR1 is SGHRS, CDR2 YFSETQ, per germline. Trimming stripped 0 bases from V and 3 bases from J, with 13 bases between. CDR3 length: 15 amino acids. The DNA for the CDR3 is TGCGCCAGCAGCTTGGTCGGAGGGGCCGACTACGAGCAGTACTTC. Encoded protein: CASSLVGGADYEQYF.

The genes are TRBV10-1 and TRBJ1-1; TRBD1 agrees at 11 bases. CDR1 is WNHNN, CDR2 SYGVQD, per germline (reference sequence). The CDR3 has 13 residues. J was trimmed by 11 bases and V by 7 bases; bases with no gene match: 9. For the CDR3, the DNA is TGCGCCAGCACTACGGACAGGGGGCTTTGGGCTTTCTTT. This translates into CASTTDRGLWAFF.

The V call is TRBV28, the J call TRBJ1-2; 7 bases are a match to TRBD1. The germline V gene has CDR1 MDHEN and CDR2 SYDVKM. The CDR3 is 13 amino acids. V lost 4 bases to trimming and J lost 7 bases; unmatched junction nucleotides: 6. This CDR3 reads CASSYAGGGGYTF. CDR3 coding DNA: TGTGCCAGCAGTTATGCAGGGGGTGGTGGCTACACCTTC.

This rearrangement joins TRBV2 to TRBJ2-7; TRBD1 matches at 7 bases. The CDR3 extends over 14 amino acids. Trimming removed 5 bases from V and 7 bases from J; junction bases left unmatched: 11. Germline CDR1 SNHLY, CDR2 FYNNEI. The CDR3 loop is CASSRTGPVGEQYF. For the CDR3, the DNA is TGTGCCAGCAGTAGGACAGGACCGGTGGGGGAGCAGTACTTC.

This clone was observed once. V is TRBV7-9 and J is TRBJ2-1, with D perhaps TRBD2 (5 bases). V lost 2 bases and J 10 bases, leaving 12 bases between the germline ends. The CDR3 consists of 13 residues. Germline CDR1 and CDR2: SEHNR and FQNEAQ (reference sequence). The CDR3 DNA reads as TGTGCCAGCAGCTTAACGGGGATTGGGGAGCAGTTCTTC. This codes for CASSLTGIGEQFF.

The chain joins TRBV19 to TRBJ1-4; 11 nucleotides agree with TRBD1. V dropped 6 bases and J dropped 7; count of bases not matched to a gene: 4. Germline CDR1 and CDR2: LNHDA and SQIVND (reference sequence). This CDR3 contains 14 residues. In nucleotides, the CDR3 is TGTGCCAGTAGCACCGGGACAGGGGGTGAAAAACTGTTTTTT. Its protein product is CASSTGTGGEKLFF.

The V gene is TRBV6-6, the J gene TRBJ2-1; 13 bases line up with TRBD2. The germline V gene encodes CDR1 MNHNY and CDR2 SVGAGI (reference sequence). This CDR3 has 14 amino acids. V lost 6 bases and J lost 12; bases outside the gene matches: 8. In DNA form, the CDR3 reads TGTGCCAGCAGACCAACTAGCGGGGGGGCTCGGCAGTTCTTC. It specifies CASRPTSGGARQFF.

The chain recombines TRBV7-9 with TRBJ1-1; TRBD1 agrees at 8 bases. This CDR3 contains 14 residues. From germline, CDR1 is SEHNR and CDR2 FQNEAQ (reference sequence). Unmatched junction bases numbered 10, after V lost 2 bases and J lost 11 bases. Here the CDR3 reads CASSLPARGRNAFF. The CDR3 region has the DNA TGTGCCAGCAGCTTACCCGCCAGGGGGCGCAACGCTTTCTTT.

Here the CDR3 reads CSCPGQPYGYTF. The CDR3 bases are TGCAGCTGTCCCGGACAGCCTTATGGCTACACCTTC. The chain couples TRBV29-1 to TRBJ1-2; perhaps TRBD1 as D (6 bases). The germline CDR1 and CDR2 sequences are SQVTM and ANQGSEA. V was trimmed by 8 bases and J by 5 bases, leaving 15 bases between them. The CDR3 extends over 12 amino acids.

J is TRBJ2-1 and V is TRBV6-4; 8 nucleotides match TRBD2. Germline lookup yields CDR1 MRHNA and CDR2 SNTAGT. V lost 6 bases and J lost 4; bases outside the gene matches: 14. The CDR3 consists of 17 residues. The CDR3 reads CASSPGRGTSGYNEQFF. The CDR3 DNA reads as TGTGCCAGCAGCCCCGGTCGAGGCACTAGCGGATACAATGAGCAGTTCTTC.